This T cell receptor beta chain comes out of a study of blood T cell repertoires in COVID-19. Between the trimmed V and J ends, which lost 1 base and 8 bases, there was a span of 3 bases. CDR3 length: 11 residues. The germline gives CDR1 LGHDT, CDR2 YNNKEL (reference sequence). Some clones are missing from TCRdb's copy, which holds only in-frame ones; the method was immunoSEQ multiplex PCR. The sample carries 150,000 to 200,000 clones, around four fifths recorded once. The V call is TRBV3-1 (or the pseudogene TRBV3-2), the J call TRBJ2-1; D gene uncertain. This receptor was identified in a woman aged 65 to 85 with COVID-19, enrolled during active disease. Source material: peripheral blood. Here the CDR3 DNA reads TGTGCCAGCAGCCAAGGCGATGAGCAGTTCTTC. Translation: CASSQGDEQFF.